The T cell receptor beta chain described here comes from a study of T cells in Graves' hyperthyroidism and ophthalmopathy. General observations from the study: A model of 13 V-J pairs discriminated ophthalmopathy from stable hyperthyroidism.

The CDR3 length is 14 residues. Trimming left V 0 bases short and J 6 bases short, with 12 bases between. In germline, CDR1 is DFQATT, CDR2 SNEGSKA (reference sequence). Patients between 18 and 65 years old had hyperthyroidism, newly diagnosed and lasting under 2 months. Researchers barred patients who had uncontrolled infection, other autoimmune disease, pregnancy or lactation. Based on clinical symptoms, serum thyroxine and TRAb, thyroid ultrasound and orbital computed tomography, diagnoses were reached. There are a few counts of this clonotype. The antigen remains unidentified. RNA transcripts provided the source from which TCR beta CDR3 regions were amplified. First-round RT-PCR targeting the TCR CDR3 was performed with the HTBI primer set. TCRdb reanalysed the multiplex PCR reads using MiXCR and keeps one entry per CDR3 protein. Altogether a few hundred thousand distinct CDR3 sequences are present, approximately 15% being singletons, with the ten largest covering less than 35%.

The clonotype was recovered from a woman aged 30 to 39 with Graves' hyperthyroidism. Sequenced sample: blood. The chain carries TRBV20-1 and TRBJ1-5; D gene unclear. In DNA, the CDR3 is TGCAGTGCTAGAGATCGGTCCCTGGCTCAGCCCCAGCATTTT. It encodes CSARDRSLAQPQHF.